This passage covers 2 T cell receptor beta chains from one sample sequenced in a study of blood T cell repertoires in COVID-19. Only in-frame clones appear in the TCRdb table, and some are missing; sequencing was by immunoSEQ multiplex PCR. The data hold roughly 230,000 clones, with around four fifths observed a single time. The sample taken for sequencing was peripheral blood. These receptors originate from a woman aged 60-75 years with active or convalescent COVID-19.

The count of this clone is one. This chain uses TRBV29-1 with TRBJ2-1; 7 bases match TRBD2. With 2 bases clipped from V and 6 bases from J, the junction kept 10 bases outside the gene matches. The CDR3 has 15 amino acids. CDR1 is SQVTM, CDR2 ANQGSEA, per germline. The CDR3 reads CSVERSSASGNEQFF. For the CDR3, the DNA is TGCAGCGTTGAAAGGAGCTCGGCTAGCGGCAATGAGCAGTTCTTC.

The chain is built from TRBV7-9 and TRBJ2-1; 7 nucleotides align to TRBD1. The V and J ends lost 4 bases and 7 bases, in that order; junction bases with no gene match: 13. CDR1 and CDR2 from the germline V gene are SEHNR and FQNEAQ (reference sequence). This CDR3 contains 16 residues. The CDR3 is CASSSPDRAYVNEQFF. In DNA form, the CDR3 reads TGTGCCAGCAGCTCACCCGACAGGGCCTACGTGAATGAGCAGTTCTTC.